This is a list of T cell receptor beta chains from one sample in a study of PD-L1 blockade in urothelial cancer. TCRdb's copy holds only in-frame clones and misses some; the assay was immunoSEQ multiplex PCR. Here the sample spans tens of thousands of clones, approximately 90% being singletons. The sample here was PBMCs, taken around atezolizumab (anti-PD-L1) treatment. All receptors come from a man aged 55 to 70 with urothelial cancer. CDR3s include the opening cysteine and the closing phenylalanine or tryptophan. D genes are given only for firm matches. Rows give clone size only sometimes, using once, few, many, or a class for an expanded clone.

V gene,clone size,D gene,CDR3 length,CDR3 protein
TRBV4-3,-,-,15,CASSQDVAVWAPQHF
TRBV9,-,TRBD2,17,CASSVAGLAGGPYEQYF
TRBV29-1,-,TRBD1,13,CSVDGQGADEQYF
TRBV4-1,-,TRBD1,16,CASSPGQGAVKETQYF
TRBV18,once,-,15,CASSRGGSTSYEQYF
TRBV7-3,-,-,15,CASSPHGGRNYGYTF
TRBV27,-,TRBD1,15,CASSLEGAGPDTQYF
TRBV7-8,-,-,11,CAISQGNEQYF
TRBV5-5,-,-,14,CASSSGAARHEAFF
TRBV7-2,-,TRBD1,15,CASSTQPGQGHEQYF
TRBV10-3,-,-,16,CAISESSREEEKTQYF
TRBV29-1,-,-,13,CSVEEARDNIQYF
TRBV18,-,TRBD1,15,CASSTDRGHWNEQFF
TRBV6-1,-,-,14,CASSPTGGAYEQYF
TRBV5-6,once,TRBD1,15,CASSLRGPSNQPQHF
TRBV4-1,-,TRBD1,14,CASSSDRGGTEAFF
TRBV4-1,-,TRBD1,14,CASSQNRGRLELFF
TRBV5-1,-,-,15,CASSLEGEGAGELFF
TRBV7-2,once,-,15,CASSPHPTSGNEQFF
TRBV2,-,-,15,CASSAQTLTNEKLFF
TRBV6-5,-,-,14,CASSPRRRDNEQFF
TRBV7-2,-,-,12,CASSSSATGRFF
TRBV7-3,-,TRBD2,20,CASSLTPPSTSGPNTGELFF
TRBV30,-,-,15,CAWSMGRSSGNTIYF
TRBV5-6,-,TRBD2,16,CASSLDSGGPPYEQYF
TRBV6-5,-,TRBD2,14,CASSPGLTYNEQFF
TRBV7-6,-,-,14,CASSLGAQGDTQYF
TRBV29-1,-,-,13,CSGREGGNTEAFF
TRBV30,-,-,15,CAWSVLGQRESPLHF
TRBV4-3,-,TRBD2,18,CASSQDLSLAGLYNEQFF
TRBV6-5,once,-,13,CASTDNRVWGYTF
TRBV7-2,-,-,13,CASSNEARFEQYF
TRBV7-2,-,-,14,CASSLPGLYYGYTF
TRBV30,-,-,13,CAWTRGSYNEQFF
TRBV18,-,-,14,CASSPPYPNNEQFF
TRBV6-5,-,-,15,CASSYSRVGANVLTF
TRBV28,-,TRBD1,14,CASSPTGTGNTIYF
TRBV5-6,-,-,14,CASRETGQVYEQYF
TRBV15,-,-,15,CATSRVMGQHYEQYF
TRBV5-1,-,-,14,CASSLVSLNTEAFF
TRBV7-2,-,-,14,CASSPARTNEKLFF
TRBV7-9,-,TRBD1,15,CASSLTDRGGTEAFF
TRBV6-5,-,TRBD1,15,CASTPKRDRGYEQYF
TRBV2,-,TRBD2,15,CASREASGGAYEQFF
TRBV5-4,-,-,15,CASSLSSVYNSPLHF
TRBV11-3,-,TRBD1,15,CASSDRQGDQETQYF
TRBV19,-,-,15,CASQQGMLFNSPLHF
TRBV28,-,-,15,CASSPVGGQQETQYF
TRBV30,-,-,13,CAWSGGGNYGYTF
TRBV12-5,-,TRBD1,17,CASGSVPGGGWTDTQYF
TRBV6-6,-,-,14,CASSSPGTEETQYF
TRBV9,-,-,14,CASSVEGGMDTQYF
TRBV21-1,-,-,16,CASSKHLVRGKYEQYF
TRBV19,-,TRBD1,14,CASGDRGLTDTQYF